The clone carrying this T cell receptor beta chain has just a few counts. Antigen unknown. The TCRbeta library was prepared with unique molecular identifiers. Via MiXCR, TCRdb re-called the PCR reads, giving one row per CDR3 protein. The profile shows approximately 800,000 distinct CDR3 sequences, approximately 15% of them singletons. CDR3 length: 14 residues. Germline-derived CDR1 and CDR2 are SGHRS and YFSETQ. Trimming removed 4 bases from V and 0 bases from J, with 10 bases in between. The record originates from a study of T-cell reconstitution after alpha-beta-depleted transplantation in children. Study observations and caveats: T-cell counts and diversity at one year following transplant were attributed mainly to newly produced T cells.

The sequences come from PBMCs, mostly from graft donor cells, collected 360 days after TCRalphabeta/CD19-depleted stem cell transplant. This sequence originates from a male patient aged 10 to 17 who had a stem cell transplant for acute lymphoblastic leukemia, so the T cells may come from the graft donor. The chain recombines TRBV5-1 with TRBJ1-1, with D tentatively TRBD1 (5 bases). CDR3: CASSPGLVNTEAFF. The CDR3 DNA reads TGCGCCAGCAGCCCGGGACTGGTGAACACTGAAGCTTTCTTT.